The clone carrying this TCR beta chain came up many times. Antigen specificity is unknown. V was shortened by 0 bases and J by 0 bases, with 12 bases between the two germline ends. Germline loops: CDR1 SGHAT, CDR2 FQNNGV. The CDR3 covers 17 residues. TCRdb fed the multiplex PCR reads into MiXCR, producing one record per CDR3 protein. The sample holds about 130,000 distinct CDR3 sequences; 15% to 20% are singletons and the top ten take about 3.7%. This record comes from a study of breast tumors, draining lymph nodes, adjacent tissues. General observations from the study: Findings are consistent with lymph node origin and intratumoral expansion of most tumor T cells.

Samples came from axillary lymph nodes draining the breast cancer. The chain joins TRBV11-2 to TRBJ2-1; weak D call: TRBD2 (5 bases). The clonotype originates from a female donor with breast cancer. Some clones in this sample may be carry-over from other donors' samples. The specimen sequenced was axillary lymph node tissue. CDR3 coding DNA: TGTGCCAGCAGCTTAGATCCCGGGATCAGCTCCTACAATGAGCAGTTCTTC. Translation: CASSLDPGISSYNEQFF.